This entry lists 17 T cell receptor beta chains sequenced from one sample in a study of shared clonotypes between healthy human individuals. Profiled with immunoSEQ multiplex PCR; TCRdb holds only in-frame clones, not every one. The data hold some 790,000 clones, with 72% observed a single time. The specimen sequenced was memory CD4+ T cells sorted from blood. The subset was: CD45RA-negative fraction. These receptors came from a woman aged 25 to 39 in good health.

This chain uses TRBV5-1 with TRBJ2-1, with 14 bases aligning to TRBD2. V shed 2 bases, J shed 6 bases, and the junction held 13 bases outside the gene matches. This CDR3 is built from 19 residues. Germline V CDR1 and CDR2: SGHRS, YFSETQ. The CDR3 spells CASSFGTSGSSWGFNEQFF. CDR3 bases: TGCGCCAGCAGCTTCGGGACTAGCGGGAGTTCTTGGGGTTTCAATGAGCAGTTCTTC.

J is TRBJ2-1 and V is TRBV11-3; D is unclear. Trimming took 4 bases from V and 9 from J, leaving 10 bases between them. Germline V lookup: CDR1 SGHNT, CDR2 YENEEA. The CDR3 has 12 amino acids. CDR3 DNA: TGTGCCAGCAGCTCGGATGTGGGTGAGCAGTTCTTC. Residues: CASSSDVGEQFF.

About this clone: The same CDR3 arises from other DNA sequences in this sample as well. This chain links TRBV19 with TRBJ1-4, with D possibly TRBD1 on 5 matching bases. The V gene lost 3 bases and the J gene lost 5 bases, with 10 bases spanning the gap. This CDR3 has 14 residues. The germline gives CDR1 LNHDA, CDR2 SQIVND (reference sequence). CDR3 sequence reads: CASSIQGSNEKLFF. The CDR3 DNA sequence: TGTGCCAGTAGTATTCAGGGTTCGAATGAAAAACTGTTTTTT.

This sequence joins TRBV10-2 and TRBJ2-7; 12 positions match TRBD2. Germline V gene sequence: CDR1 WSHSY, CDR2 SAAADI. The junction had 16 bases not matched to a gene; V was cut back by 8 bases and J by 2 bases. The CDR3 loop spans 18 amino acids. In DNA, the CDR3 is TGCGCCAGCGGGCGAGGGGAACTAGCGGGAGGCGGCCCCTACGAGCAGTACTTC. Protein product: CASGRGELAGGGPYEQYF.

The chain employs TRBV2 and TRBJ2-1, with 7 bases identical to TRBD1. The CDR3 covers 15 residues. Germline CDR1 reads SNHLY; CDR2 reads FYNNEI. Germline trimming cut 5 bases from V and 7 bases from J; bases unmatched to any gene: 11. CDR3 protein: CASSYRGVLENEQFF. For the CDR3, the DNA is TGTGCCAGCAGTTACAGGGGAGTATTAGAGAATGAGCAGTTCTTC. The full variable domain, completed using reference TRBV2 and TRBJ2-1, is EPEVTQTPSHQVTQMGQEVILRCVPISNHLYFYWYRQILGQKVEFLVSFYNNEISEKSEIFDDQFSVERPDGSNFTLKIRSTKLEDSAMYFCASSYRGVLENEQFFGPGTRLTVL.

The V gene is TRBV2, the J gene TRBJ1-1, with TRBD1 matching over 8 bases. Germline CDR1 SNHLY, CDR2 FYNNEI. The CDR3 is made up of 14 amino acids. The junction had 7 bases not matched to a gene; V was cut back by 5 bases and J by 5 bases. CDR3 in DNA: TGTGCCAGCAGTCGGACAGGGAGGCGGACTGAAGCTTTCTTT. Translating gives CASSRTGRRTEAFF.

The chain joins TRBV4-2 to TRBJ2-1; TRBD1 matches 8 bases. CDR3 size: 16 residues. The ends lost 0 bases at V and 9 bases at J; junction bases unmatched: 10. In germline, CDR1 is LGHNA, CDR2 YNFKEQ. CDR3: CASSQDQDRVFGEQFF. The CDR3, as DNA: TGTGCCAGCAGCCAAGATCAGGACAGGGTCTTCGGTGAGCAGTTCTTC.

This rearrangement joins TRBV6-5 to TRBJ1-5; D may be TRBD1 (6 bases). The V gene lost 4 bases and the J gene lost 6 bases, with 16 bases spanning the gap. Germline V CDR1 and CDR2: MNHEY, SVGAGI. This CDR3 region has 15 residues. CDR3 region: CASSLTQGPVQPQHF. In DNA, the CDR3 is TGTGCCAGCAGTTTGACCCAGGGGCCGGTTCAGCCCCAGCATTTT.

The CDR3 spells CASSYGSGSGANVLTF. The CDR3 DNA sequence: TGTGCCAGCAGTTACGGATCAGGGTCCGGGGCCAACGTCCTGACTTTC. The V and J genes are TRBV6-5 and TRBJ2-6, with D maybe TRBD1 (5 bases). The V end lost 2 bases, the J end lost 4 bases, and 12 bases lay between the germline ends. Germline lookup yields CDR1 MNHEY and CDR2 SVGAGI. The CDR3 sequence is 16 residues long.

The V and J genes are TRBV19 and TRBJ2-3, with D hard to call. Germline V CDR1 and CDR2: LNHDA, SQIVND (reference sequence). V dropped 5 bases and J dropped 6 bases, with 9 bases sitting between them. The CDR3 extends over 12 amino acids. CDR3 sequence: CASSSHSDTQYF. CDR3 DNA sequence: TGTGCCAGTAGTTCCCATTCGGATACGCAGTATTTT.

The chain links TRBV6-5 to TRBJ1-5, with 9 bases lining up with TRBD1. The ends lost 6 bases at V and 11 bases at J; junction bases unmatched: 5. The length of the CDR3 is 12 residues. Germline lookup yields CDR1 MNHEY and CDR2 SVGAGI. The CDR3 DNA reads TGTGCCAGCAGAGGGACAGGGAACACCCAGCATTTT. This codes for CASRGTGNTQHF.

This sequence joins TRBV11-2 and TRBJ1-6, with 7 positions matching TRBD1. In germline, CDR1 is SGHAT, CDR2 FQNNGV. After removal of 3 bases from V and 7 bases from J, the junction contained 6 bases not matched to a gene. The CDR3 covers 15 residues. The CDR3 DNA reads TGTGCCAGCAGCTTGGTTGAGACAGGGAATTCACCCCTCCACTTT. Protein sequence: CASSLVETGNSPLHF.

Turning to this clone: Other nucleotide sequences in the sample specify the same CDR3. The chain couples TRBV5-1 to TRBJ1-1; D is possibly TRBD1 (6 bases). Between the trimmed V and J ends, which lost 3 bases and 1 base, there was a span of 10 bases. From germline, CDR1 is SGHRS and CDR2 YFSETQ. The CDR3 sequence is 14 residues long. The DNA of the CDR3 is TGCGCCAGCAGCTGGGGACATGAGAACACTGAAGCTTTCTTT. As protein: CASSWGHENTEAFF.

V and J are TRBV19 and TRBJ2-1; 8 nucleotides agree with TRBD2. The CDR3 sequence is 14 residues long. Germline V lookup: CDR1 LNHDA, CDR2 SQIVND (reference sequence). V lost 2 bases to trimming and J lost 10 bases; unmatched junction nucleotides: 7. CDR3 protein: CASSIIGRAREQFF. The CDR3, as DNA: TGTGCCAGTAGTATAATCGGGAGGGCCCGGGAGCAGTTCTTC.

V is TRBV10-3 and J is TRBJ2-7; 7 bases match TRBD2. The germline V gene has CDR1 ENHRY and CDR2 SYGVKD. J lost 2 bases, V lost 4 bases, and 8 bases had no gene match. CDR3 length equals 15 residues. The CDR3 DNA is TGTGCCATCAGTGCAACTAGCGACAACGCCTACGAGCAGTACTTC. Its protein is CAISATSDNAYEQYF.

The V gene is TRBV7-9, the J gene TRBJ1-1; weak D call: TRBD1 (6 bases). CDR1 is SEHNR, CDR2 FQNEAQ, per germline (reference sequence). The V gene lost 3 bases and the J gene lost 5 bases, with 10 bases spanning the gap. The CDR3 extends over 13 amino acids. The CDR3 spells CASSFTGKTEAFF. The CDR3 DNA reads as TGTGCCAGCAGCTTTACAGGGAAAACTGAAGCTTTCTTT.

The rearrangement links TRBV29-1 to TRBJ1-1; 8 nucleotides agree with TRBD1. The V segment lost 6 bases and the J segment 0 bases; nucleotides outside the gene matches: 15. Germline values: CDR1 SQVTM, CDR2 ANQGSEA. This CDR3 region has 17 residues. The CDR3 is CSVTLTGGGGMNTEAFF. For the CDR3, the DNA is TGCAGCGTAACTCTTACAGGGGGAGGAGGGATGAACACTGAAGCTTTCTTT. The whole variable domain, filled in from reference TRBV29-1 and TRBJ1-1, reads SAVISQKPSRDICQRGTSLTIQCQVDSQVTMMFWYRQQPGQSLTLIATANQGSEATYESGFVIDKFPISRPNLTFSTLTVSNMSPEDSSIYLCSVTLTGGGGMNTEAFFGQGTRLTVV.